This T cell receptor beta chain was found in a study of human T cells and chemical hapten exposure. CDR3 length: 14 residues. Germline loops: CDR1 SGHTA, CDR2 FQGNSA. With 3 bases removed from V and 5 bases from J, the gap between germline ends came to 13 bases. TCRdb reanalysed the RACE reads using MiXCR and keeps one entry per CDR3 protein. The table records fewer than 300,000 distinct CDR3 sequences, around 9.3% of them present only once. Time point of the sample: pre-sensitization, week 0. As for treatment: therapeutic diphenylcyclopropenone sensitization with weekly scalp DPC. The chain carries TRBV7-2 and TRBJ1-2, with D tentatively TRBD1 (6 bases). The clonotype was recovered from a woman aged 40 to 55 with alopecia areata. Some clones in this sample may be carry-over from other donors' samples. The source material was whole blood, sampled in connection with sensitization to the hapten diphenylcyclopropenone (DPC). The CDR3 DNA follows: TGTGCCAGCAGCTTCCAGGGGCCAATATATGGCTACACCTTC. Its translation: CASSFQGPIYGYTF.